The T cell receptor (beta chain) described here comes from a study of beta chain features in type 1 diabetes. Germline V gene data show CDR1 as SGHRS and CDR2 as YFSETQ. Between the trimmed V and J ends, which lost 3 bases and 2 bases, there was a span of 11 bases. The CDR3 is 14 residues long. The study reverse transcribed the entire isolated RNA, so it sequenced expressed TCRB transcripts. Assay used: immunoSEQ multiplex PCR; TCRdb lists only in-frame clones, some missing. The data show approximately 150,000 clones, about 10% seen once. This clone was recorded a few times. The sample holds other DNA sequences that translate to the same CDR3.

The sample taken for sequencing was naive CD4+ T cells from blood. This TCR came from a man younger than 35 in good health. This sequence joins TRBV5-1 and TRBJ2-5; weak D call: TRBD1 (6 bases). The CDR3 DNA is TGCGCCAGCAGCTCCGGACAGTTACAAGAGACCCAGTACTTC. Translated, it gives CASSSGQLQETQYF. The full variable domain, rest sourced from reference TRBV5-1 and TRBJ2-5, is KAGVTQTPRYLIKTRGQQVTLSCSPISGHRSVSWYQQTPGQGLQFLFEYFSETQRNKGNFPGRFSGRQFSNSRSEMNVSTLELGDSALYLCASSSGQLQETQYFGPGTRLLVL.